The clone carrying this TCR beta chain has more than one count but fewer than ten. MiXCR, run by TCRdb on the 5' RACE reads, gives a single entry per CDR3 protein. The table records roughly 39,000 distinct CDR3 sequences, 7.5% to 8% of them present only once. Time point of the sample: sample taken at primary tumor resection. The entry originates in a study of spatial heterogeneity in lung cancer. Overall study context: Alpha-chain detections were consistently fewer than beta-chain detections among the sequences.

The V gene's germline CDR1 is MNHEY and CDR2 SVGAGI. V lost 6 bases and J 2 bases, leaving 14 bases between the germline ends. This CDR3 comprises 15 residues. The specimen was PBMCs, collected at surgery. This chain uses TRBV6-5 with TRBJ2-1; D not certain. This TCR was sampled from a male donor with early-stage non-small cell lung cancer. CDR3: CASSLSRPAYNEQFF. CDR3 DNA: TGTGCCAGCAGCCTCAGCAGACCTGCCTACAATGAGCAGTTCTTC.